The present TCR beta chain was sequenced within a study of cytomegalovirus exposure and HLA in healthy donors. General study points: The study recorded 160 or so TCR beta chains that were cytomegalovirus-associated. TCR sequences were mostly rare, though some public TCRs occurred in many donors. In a later analysis, first-cohort TCR clusters were found to tend to co-occur in the 120 validation repertoires.

On this clone: The antigen is undetermined.

Clones were sequenced by immunoSEQ multiplex PCR, and TCRdb holds only the in-frame ones, with some missing. The sample includes around 100,000 clones, approximately 94% of them seen just once. The donors were members of the approximately 130-subject validation cohort (separate from the roughly 660-subject first cohort). The germline CDR1 and CDR2 sequences are MNHNY and SVGAGI (reference sequence). The V end lost 4 bases, the J end lost 4 bases, and 17 bases lay between the germline ends. The CDR3 sequence is 15 residues long. This TCR was sampled from a woman between 18 and 29 years old in good health and CMV-seronegative. The chain is built from TRBV6-6 and TRBJ2-7, with a possible D match to TRBD1 (6 bases). Source material: PBMCs. CDR3 DNA: TGTGCCAGCAGTTCTTTGACAGGAGTGAGGTACGAGCAGTACTTC. This sequence encodes CASSSLTGVRYEQYF.